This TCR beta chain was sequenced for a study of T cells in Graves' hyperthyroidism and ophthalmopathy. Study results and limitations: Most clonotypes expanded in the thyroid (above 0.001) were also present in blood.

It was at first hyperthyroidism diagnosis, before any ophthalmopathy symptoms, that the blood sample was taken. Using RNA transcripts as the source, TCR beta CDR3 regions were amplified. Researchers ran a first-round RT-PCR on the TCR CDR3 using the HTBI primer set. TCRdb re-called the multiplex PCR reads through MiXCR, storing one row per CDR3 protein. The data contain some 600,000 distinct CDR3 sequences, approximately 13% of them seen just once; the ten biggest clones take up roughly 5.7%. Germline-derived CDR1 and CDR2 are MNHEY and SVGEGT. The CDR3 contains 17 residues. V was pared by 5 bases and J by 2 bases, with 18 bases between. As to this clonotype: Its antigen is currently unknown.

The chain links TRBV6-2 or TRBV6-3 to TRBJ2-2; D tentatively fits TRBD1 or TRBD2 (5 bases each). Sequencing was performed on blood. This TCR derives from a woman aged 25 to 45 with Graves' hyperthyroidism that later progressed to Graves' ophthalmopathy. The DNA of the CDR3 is TGTGCCAGCAGTCCTCTCCCGGGGCATGCTAACACCGGGGAGCTGTTTTTT. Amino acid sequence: CASSPLPGHANTGELFF.